This T cell receptor beta chain was observed in a study of PD-1 blockade in classical Hodgkin lymphoma. The data were produced by immunoSEQ multiplex PCR, yet TCRdb's version contains in-frame clones alone and is incomplete. The data contain about 47,000 clones, roughly 89% of them singletons. Time point reported: cycle 4 day 1 (C4D1), after five to seven weeks of nivolumab. Every one of the patients relapsed after autologous stem cell transplantation (brentuximab vedotin exposure was variable). Best response was recorded as complete response, partial response or progressive disease. Germline loops: CDR1 SGDLS, CDR2 YYNGEE. The CDR3 consists of 14 residues. V was clipped by 3 bases and J by 0 bases, with 7 bases between them.

The input for sequencing was peripheral blood mononuclear cells (PBMCs), taken before the fourth cycle of nivolumab. V gene TRBV9 combines with J gene TRBJ1-5; D possibly corresponds to TRBD1 (5 bases). This TCR was recovered from a human donor with classical Hodgkin lymphoma. Here the CDR3 DNA reads TGTGCCAGCAGCGCCCAGGGTAGCAATCAGCCCCAGCATTTT. Amino acid sequence: CASSAQGSNQPQHF.